These 27 T cell receptor beta chains originate from one sample sequenced in a study of beta chain features in type 1 diabetes. Points from the study as a whole: Among all four CD4+ subsets, Type 1 diabetes patients had TCRB CDR3s that were moderately but significantly shorter.

Expressed TCRB transcripts got sequenced, as all isolated RNA was reverse transcribed. TCRdb's table, derived via immunoSEQ multiplex PCR, lists solely in-frame clones and lacks some. The sample records 310,000 or so clones, over 7% being singletons. No antigens are known for them. The sample taken for sequencing was central memory CD4+ T cells from blood. The receptors were gathered from a man aged 25 to 40 with type 1 diabetes.

This clone came up a few times. The chain is built from TRBV5-1 and TRBJ2-2; D is unclear. The CDR3 loop spans 12 amino acids. Germline CDR1 SGHRS, CDR2 YFSETQ. V was shortened by 3 bases and J by 3 bases, with 3 bases between the two germline ends. The CDR3 DNA follows: TGCGCCAGCAGCTCCGACACCGGGGAGCTGTTTTTT. It yields the protein CASSSDTGELFF.

This clone was picked up many times. This sample includes further DNA sequences coding for the same CDR3. The chain uses TRBV20-1 and TRBJ1-1; D call uncertain. Trimming pared 0 bases from V and 5 bases from J, leaving 4 bases between. The CDR3 is made up of 11 amino acids. Germline V lookup: CDR1 DFQATT, CDR2 SNEGSKA (reference sequence). The CDR3 reads CSARENTEAFF. The CDR3 region has the DNA TGCAGTGCTAGAGAGAATACTGAAGCTTTCTTT.

The rearrangement uses TRBV12-5 and TRBJ2-5; D is unresolved. Trimming pared 4 bases from V and 5 bases from J, leaving 8 bases between. Per the germline V gene, CDR1 is LGHNT and CDR2 is FRNRAP. The CDR3 runs to 12 residues. The chain's CDR3 is CASGSPRETQYF. CDR3 sequence (DNA): TGTGCTAGTGGTTCCCCAAGGGAGACCCAGTACTTC.

This clone was counted only a few times. The V call is TRBV7-8, the J call TRBJ2-6; no clear D gene. Germline CDR1 reads SGHVS; CDR2 reads FQNEAQ. V was cut by 5 bases and J by 4 bases, with 12 bases left in between. This CDR3 has 15 amino acids. The CDR3 region is CASSPTRSGANVLTF. The DNA of the CDR3 is TGTGCCAGCAGCCCCACCCGTTCCGGGGCCAACGTCCTGACTTTC.

As concerns this clone: Mismatch with germline at one junction end may stem from a read error. J is TRBJ1-2 and V is TRBV29-1, with D perhaps TRBD1 (5 bases). This CDR3 comprises 10 residues. Germline V gene sequence: CDR1 SQVTM, CDR2 ANQGSEA. CDR3 DNA: TGCAGCGTTGATAGGGGAATCCCAATTTTC. Translation gives CSVDRGIPIF.

DNA of the CDR3: TGTGCCAGCAGCGGACGTAACCAAGAGACCCAGTACTTC. It yields the protein CASSGRNQETQYF. The V and J genes are TRBV28 and TRBJ2-5; D is undetermined. CDR3 length equals 13 residues. Germline V gene sequence: CDR1 MDHEN, CDR2 SYDVKM. V lost 6 bases and J lost 0, with 8 bases in between.

The V and J genes are TRBV27 and TRBJ2-5; 7 bases fit TRBD1. The germline V gene has CDR1 MNHEY and CDR2 SMNVEV (reference sequence). The CDR3 has 15 amino acids. V was pared by 5 bases and J by 5 bases, with 11 bases of the junction left unmatched. This CDR3 is CASSLQGLQGETQYF. CDR3 DNA sequence: TGTGCCAGCAGTCTACAGGGGCTCCAAGGGGAGACCCAGTACTTC.

This clone was counted at least ten times. The chain is built from TRBV7-8 and TRBJ2-4, with 8 bases lining up with TRBD1. Germline V gene sequence: CDR1 SGHVS, CDR2 FQNEAQ. V lost 1 base and J lost 11; bases outside the gene matches: 10. The CDR3 extends over 15 amino acids. The CDR3 DNA is TGTGCCAGCAGCTTAGAGAGGCAGGGGGCGGTTTTTCAGTACTTC. This sequence encodes CASSLERQGAVFQYF.

This clone was found a few times. This chain uses TRBV4-3 with TRBJ1-2, with TRBD1 matching over 7 bases. Per the germline V gene, CDR1 is LGHNA and CDR2 is YSLEER. This CDR3 has 13 amino acids. V was pared by 3 bases and J by 8 bases, with 6 bases of the junction left unmatched. The CDR3: CASSHGQADGYTF. As DNA, the CDR3 is TGCGCCAGCAGCCACGGACAGGCCGACGGCTACACCTTC.

This clone turned up a few times. The gene calls are TRBV6-5 and TRBJ2-5; 9 bases map to TRBD1. The germline CDR1 and CDR2 sequences are MNHEY and SVGAGI. V dropped 5 bases and J dropped 4; count of bases not matched to a gene: 8. The CDR3 extends over 15 amino acids. CDR3 loop: CASSRDRANGETQYF. In DNA, the CDR3 is TGTGCCAGCAGTCGGGACAGGGCGAATGGAGAGACCCAGTACTTC.

This clone has ten or more counts. This rearrangement joins TRBV21-1 to TRBJ2-3. TRBV21-1 is described as a pseudogene. The CDR3 contains 12 residues. The CDR3 coding sequence is TGTGCCAGCAGCAAAATGGCAGATACGCAGTATTTT. Protein product: CASSKMADTQYF.

The V gene is TRBV30, the J gene TRBJ1-3; no clear D gene. The V and J ends lost 7 bases and 3 bases respectively, with 13 bases between them. This CDR3 has 13 residues. Per germline, CDR1 GTSNPN and CDR2 SVGIG (reference sequence). The CDR3 here is CASRIGFGNTIYF. CDR3 coding DNA: TGTGCCTCGCGGATTGGATTTGGAAACACCATATATTTT.

The chain uses TRBV28 and TRBJ2-7; D is unresolved. Germline CDR1 and CDR2: MDHEN and SYDVKM. Between the trimmed V and J ends, which lost 10 bases and 3 bases, there was a span of 10 bases. The CDR3 loop spans 11 amino acids. This CDR3 is CATHLHYEQYF. The CDR3 bases are TGTGCCACGCATCTTCACTACGAGCAGTACTTC.

The V call is TRBV14, the J call TRBJ2-5, with D maybe TRBD1 (5 bases). Trimming left V 1 base short and J 7 bases short, with 7 bases between. CDR3 length: 12 amino acids. The germline CDR1 and CDR2 sequences are SGHDN and FVKESK. In DNA form, the CDR3 reads TGTGCCAGCAGCCAAGCAGGGTGGACCCAGTACTTC. Its translation is CASSQAGWTQYF. The variable domain in full, completed from reference TRBV14 and TRBJ2-5, reads EAGVTQFPSHSVIEKGQTVTLRCDPISGHDNLYWYRRVMGKEIKFLLHFVKESKQDESGMPNNRFLAERTGGTYSTLKVQPAELEDSGVYFCASSQAGWTQYFGPGTRLLVL.

The chain joins TRBV25-1 to TRBJ2-1; D is perhaps TRBD2 (5 bases). The CDR3 totals 15 residues. The germline V gene encodes CDR1 MGHDK and CDR2 SYGVNS. Trimming removed 3 bases from V and 5 bases from J, with 14 bases in between. This chain's CDR3 is CASSDIQLGNNEQFF. CDR3 nucleotide sequence: TGTGCCAGCAGTGACATACAACTAGGAAACAATGAGCAGTTCTTC.

The chain is built from TRBV7-2 and TRBJ1-2; perhaps TRBD1 as D (5 bases). The CDR3 contains 15 residues. With 5 bases removed from V and 4 bases from J, the gap between germline ends came to 17 bases. CDR1 is SGHTA and CDR2 is FQGNSA in the germline V gene. This CDR3 is CASSEGGGAGYGYTF. The CDR3 bases are TGTGCCAGCAGCGAAGGAGGAGGGGCAGGCTATGGCTACACCTTC.

V and J are TRBV19 and TRBJ1-2; D not certain. CDR3 size: 12 residues. Trimming removed 8 bases at V and 4 bases at J, with 11 bases between. Germline V gene data show CDR1 as LNHDA and CDR2 as SQIVND (reference sequence). The CDR3 coding sequence is TGTGCCAGTGCAGGACGGACCTATGGCTACACCTTC. Its protein is CASAGRTYGYTF. The full variable domain, rest sourced from reference TRBV19 and TRBJ1-2, is DGGITQSPKYLFRKEGQNVTLSCEQNLNHDAMYWYRQDPGQGLRLIYYSQIVNDFQKGDIAEGYSVSREKKESFPLTVTSAQKNPTAFYLCASAGRTYGYTFGSGTRLTVV.

This clone was detected a few times. J is TRBJ1-5 and V is TRBV7-2; 9 bases map to TRBD1. Germline CDR1 and CDR2: SGHTA and FQGNSA. The ends lost 6 bases at V and 4 bases at J; junction bases unmatched: 7. The CDR3 loop spans 15 amino acids. The CDR3 sequence: CASRPQGALNQPQHF. The CDR3, as DNA: TGTGCCAGCAGACCACAGGGGGCCCTTAATCAGCCCCAGCATTTT.

This clone was seen at least ten times. The V and J genes are TRBV10-1 and TRBJ2-3, with 7 bases that match TRBD1. CDR3 length: 13 residues. Germline-derived CDR1 and CDR2 are WNHNN and SYGVQD (reference sequence). V gave up 6 bases and J gave up 5 bases; unmatched junction bases: 5. The CDR3 region is CASSRTGRDTQYF. The DNA of the CDR3 is TGCGCCAGCAGCAGGACAGGCCGAGATACGCAGTATTTT.

The CDR3 spells CASSLGQGDADTQYF. CDR3 bases: TGCGCCAGCAGCCTCGGACAGGGGGATGCGGATACGCAGTATTTT. J is TRBJ2-3 and V is TRBV5-1; 10 bases are shared with TRBD1. The CDR3 spans 15 residues. Germline values: CDR1 SGHRS, CDR2 YFSETQ. V lost 4 bases and J lost 6; bases outside the gene matches: 8.

This chain joins TRBV7-9 and TRBJ1-2; D is perhaps TRBD1 (5 bases). The V gene lost 5 bases and the J gene lost 6 bases, with 16 bases spanning the gap. Germline V gene data show CDR1 as SEHNR and CDR2 as FQNEAQ (reference sequence). This CDR3 is 14 amino acids long. In nucleotides, the CDR3 is TGTGCCAGCAGCCCGGGAGGCAGGGCCGATGGCTACACCTTC. This encodes CASSPGGRADGYTF.

This clone showed up just a few times. The rearrangement uses TRBV7-2 and TRBJ2-3, with D unclear. Trimming cost V 3 bases and J 2 bases, with 6 bases left between them. CDR1 SGHTA and CDR2 FQGNSA come from the germline V gene. The CDR3 is 13 residues long. CDR3 sequence: CASSFTVTDTQYF. The CDR3 DNA sequence: TGTGCCAGCAGCTTTACCGTCACAGATACGCAGTATTTT.

This clone was seen a few times. V gene TRBV2 combines with J gene TRBJ2-7; no definite D call. The CDR3 consists of 14 residues. The germline gives CDR1 SNHLY, CDR2 FYNNEI. V was cut by 2 bases and J by 2 bases, with 10 bases left in between. CDR3: CASSESPATYEQYF. The CDR3 DNA reads as TGTGCCAGCAGTGAATCGCCAGCCACCTACGAGCAGTACTTC. Using reference TRBV2 and TRBJ2-7 for the parts outside the CDR3, the full variable domain is EPEVTQTPSHQVTQMGQEVILRCVPISNHLYFYWYRQILGQKVEFLVSFYNNEISEKSEIFDDQFSVERPDGSNFTLKIRSTKLEDSAMYFCASSESPATYEQYFGPGTRLTVT.

The chain has TRBV30 and TRBJ2-7; 9 nucleotides agree with TRBD1. V dropped 2 bases and J dropped 5; count of bases not matched to a gene: 4. The CDR3 has 13 residues. Looked up from germline, CDR1 is GTSNPN and CDR2 is SVGIG (reference sequence). CDR3 bases: TGTGCCTGGAGTAAGGACAGGGGAGACGAGCAGTACTTC. It is translated as CAWSKDRGDEQYF.

The chain uses TRBV6-5 and TRBJ2-7, with D unclear. CDR1 and CDR2 from the germline V gene are MNHEY and SVGAGI. The CDR3 has 12 amino acids. V was pared by 0 bases and J by 3 bases, with 3 bases between. The CDR3 nucleotides are TGTGCCAGCAGTTACTCAGACTACGAGCAGTACTTC. This translates into CASSYSDYEQYF.

V usage is TRBV4-3 and J usage is TRBJ2-3, with D maybe TRBD2 (7 bases). CDR1 is LGHNA and CDR2 is YSLEER in the germline V gene. CDR3 size: 15 residues. V was clipped by 0 bases and J by 4 bases, with 11 bases between them. CDR3 DNA sequence: TGCGCCAGCAGCCAAGAGGGGGGGCCGGCAGATACGCAGTATTTT. Its translation is CASSQEGGPADTQYF.

This clone was seen more than once but under ten times. CDR3 sequence (DNA): TGTGCCAGCAGCAGACATGGGGACAGGGGCCACGAGCAGTACTTC. Its protein product is CASSRHGDRGHEQYF. This chain links TRBV11-2 with TRBJ2-7, with TRBD1 matching 10 bases. The CDR3 contains 15 residues. The ends lost 5 bases at V and 5 bases at J; junction bases unmatched: 9. Germline CDR1 is SGHAT and CDR2 is FQNNGV.